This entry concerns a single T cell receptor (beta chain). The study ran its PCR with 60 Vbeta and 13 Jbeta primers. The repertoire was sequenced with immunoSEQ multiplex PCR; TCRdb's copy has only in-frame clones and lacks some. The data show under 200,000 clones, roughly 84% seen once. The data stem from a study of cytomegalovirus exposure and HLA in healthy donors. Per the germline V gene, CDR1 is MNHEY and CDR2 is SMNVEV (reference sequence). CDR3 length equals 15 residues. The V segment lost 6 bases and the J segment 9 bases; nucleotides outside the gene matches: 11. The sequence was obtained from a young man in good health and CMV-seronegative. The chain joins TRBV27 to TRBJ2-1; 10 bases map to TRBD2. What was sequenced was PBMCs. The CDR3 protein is CASRVAGGGLAEQFF. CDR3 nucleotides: TGTGCCAGCAGGGTAGCGGGAGGAGGCCTCGCTGAGCAGTTCTTC.